This TCR beta chain is from a study of molecular identifiers for immune sequencing clone quantification. Overall study findings and caveats: Sizes of highly expanded clones could be underestimated through identical TCRs sharing a barcode.

Naive CD8 library inputs spanned about 17,000 to 1,100,000 sorted cells and 10%, 30% or 50% RNA. A CD8+CD4-CCR7+CD45RA+ gate was used to sort naive CD8 T cells. The table lists this clonotype with many counts. Its antigen is currently unknown. Germline V CDR1 and CDR2: SGHDT, YYEEEE. The CDR3 loop spans 15 amino acids. Trimming removed 0 bases at V and 2 bases at J, with 11 bases between. In TCRdb, the PCR reads were re-called with MiXCR into one record per CDR3 protein. The repertoire has about 320,000 distinct CDR3 sequences, over 20% of them found once; the top ten carry 0.65% to 0.75%. The TCR was taken from a human donor in good health. Some libraries in this study had Jurkat cell RNA spiked in. Sequencing was carried out using naive CD8+ T cells from blood, with Jurkat cell RNA spiked in. Regarding subset: FACS-sorted CD8+CD4-CCR7+CD45RA+ naive T cells. V gene TRBV5-6 combines with J gene TRBJ2-5, with D uncertain. The CDR3 bases are TGTGCCAGCAGCTTGGGGGCTGGATTTCAAGAGACCCAGTACTTC. Translated: CASSLGAGFQETQYF. The full variable domain, completed using reference TRBV5-6 and TRBJ2-5, is DAGVTQSPTHLIKTRGQQVTLRCSPKSGHDTVSWYQQALGQGPQFIFQYYEEEERQRGNFPDRFSGHQFPNYSSELNVNALLLGDSALYLCASSLGAGFQETQYFGPGTRLLVL.